The clone carrying this T cell receptor (beta chain) was picked up a small number of times. Its specificity is not known. This sample was taken from a study of blood T cells in healthy people across ages. A second 7 to 11 cycle PCR used barcoded and J-beta primers. Each TCR beta cDNA got a 12-nucleotide random molecular identifier. MiXCR was run by TCRdb on the 5' RACE reads, yielding one entry per CDR3 protein. The sample shows fewer than 900,000 distinct CDR3 sequences, 43% of them seen only once. The ends lost 5 bases at V and 7 bases at J; junction bases unmatched: 9. This CDR3 is built from 15 residues. Germline V gene sequence: CDR1 DFQATT, CDR2 SNEGSKA (reference sequence). Overall study findings and caveats: No one knew whether donors had CMV, which possibly confounded expanded clonotype changes.

Material for sequencing was blood. The V gene is TRBV20-1, the J gene TRBJ2-1, with 12 bases fitting TRBD2. The clonotype originates from a woman aged 60-70 years in good health. The CDR3 region has the DNA TGCAGTGCTGGTCCCCTAGCGGGGGGGCCGAATGAGCAGTTCTTC. It yields the protein CSAGPLAGGPNEQFF.